This passage covers 22 T cell receptor beta chains from one sample sequenced in a study of early T cells in non-severe SARS-CoV-2 infection (dated by TCRdb to 2020 to 2023). The library was built by means of 5' RACE. Sequencing took place on a NextSeq 500. TCRdb redid the processing of the public reads, applying fastp at Q25 and MiXCR, and retained in-frame beta chains. Each entry is one CDR3 protein sequence, shown with its most common DNA and genes. The sample table contains about 83,000 distinct CDR3 sequences; only one count was recorded for around 13% of them. Under 1.5% of the sample goes to the ten largest clones. Sequenced: whole blood. All receptors derive from an adult who was a healthcare worker with PCR-confirmed SARS-CoV-2 infection or an uninfected control (not recorded which).

This clonotype has ten or more counts. The CDR3, as DNA: TGTGCCAGCAGCCCGGACAGGGTGAACACTGAAGCTTTCTTT. The encoded protein is CASSPDRVNTEAFF. J is TRBJ1-1 and V is TRBV12-3 or TRBV12-4, with TRBD1 identical over 8 bases. The CDR3 consists of 14 residues. The trim removed 6 bases at V and 0 bases at J, leaving 3 bases unmatched.

This clonotype was seen many times. The rearrangement joins TRBV10-2 to TRBJ1-2; D call uncertain. Per the germline V gene, CDR1 is WSHSY and CDR2 is SAAADI. The CDR3 spans 12 residues. The V end was cut by 8 bases, the J end by 5 bases, with 12 bases between. The CDR3 sequence: CASAVGFYGYTF. CDR3 in DNA: TGCGCCAGCGCTGTGGGATTTTATGGCTACACCTTC.

In this sample, this clonotype turned up many times. The V call is TRBV28, the J call TRBJ1-1; the D gene is possibly TRBD1 (5 bases). The germline CDR1 and CDR2 sequences are MDHEN and SYDVKM. The CDR3 covers 13 residues. The V gene lost 6 bases and the J gene lost 4 bases, with 12 bases spanning the gap. The CDR3 DNA sequence: TGTGCCAGCAGGCGGGGACCGCTCACTGAAGCTTTCTTT. This sequence encodes CASRRGPLTEAFF.

This clonotype was detected a few times. The chain uses TRBV11-2 and TRBJ2-1; 7 bases agree with TRBD2. Germline CDR1 SGHAT, CDR2 FQNNGV. The trim removed 1 base at V and 7 bases at J, leaving 13 bases unmatched. This CDR3 comprises 17 residues. The CDR3 DNA reads TGTGCCAGCAGCTTAGGGGCCCTCGGACTAGTGGGGAATGAGCAGTTCTTC. The encoded protein is CASSLGALGLVGNEQFF.

This clonotype was observed at least ten times. J is TRBJ1-1 and V is TRBV10-2; D gene ambiguous. Germline V gene data show CDR1 as WSHSY and CDR2 as SAAADI. The CDR3 extends over 12 amino acids. The V end lost 3 bases, the J end lost 7 bases, and 9 bases lay between the germline ends. The CDR3 here is CASSDGLYEAFF. CDR3 DNA sequence: TGCGCCAGCAGTGACGGGCTATATGAAGCTTTCTTT.

This clonotype was seen more than once but under ten times. The CDR3 loop reads CSMGTGRGMNTEAFF. In nucleotides, the CDR3 is TGCAGCATGGGGACAGGGCGGGGGATGAACACTGAAGCTTTCTTT. V and J are TRBV20-1 and TRBJ1-1; 9 bases align to TRBD1. The CDR3 consists of 15 residues. Germline CDR1 and CDR2: DFQATT and SNEGSKA (reference sequence).

The chain joins TRBV11-2 to TRBJ2-7; 9 bases are shared with TRBD2. The junction had 8 bases not matched to a gene; V was cut back by 5 bases and J by 3 bases. Germline V gene data show CDR1 as SGHAT and CDR2 as FQNNGV. There are 15 residues in the CDR3. CDR3 nucleotide sequence: TGTGCCAGCAGCCCCGGACTAGCGTTGGTCTACGAGCAGTACTTC. As protein: CASSPGLALVYEQYF.

This clonotype came up a few times. This chain uses TRBV4-1 with TRBJ1-2; 9 bases agree with TRBD1. This CDR3 is 14 amino acids long. Germline CDR1 is MGHRA and CDR2 is YSYEKL. Trimming removed 5 bases from V and 3 bases from J; junction bases left unmatched: 4. The CDR3 protein is CASSEGQGDYGYTF. The CDR3 bases are TGCGCCAGCAGCGAGGGACAGGGCGACTATGGCTACACCTTC.

Of note for this clonotype: One end of the junction does not line up with germline, which may come from a read error. The chain carries TRBV27 and TRBJ1-3; TRBD1 matches at 8 bases. This CDR3 is built from 19 residues. Germline loops: CDR1 MNHEY, CDR2 SMNVEV (reference sequence). CDR3 DNA: TGTGCCAGCAGTTTAGCCCCTTTCAGGACAGGGAAAGCTGGAAACACCATACATTTT. Translation: CASSLAPFRTGKAGNTIHF.

This chain connects TRBV7-9 to TRBJ1-5; the match to TRBD1 covers 7 bases. This CDR3 is 13 amino acids long. Germline assignment: CDR1 SEHNR and CDR2 FQNEAQ (reference sequence). V shed 5 bases, J shed 6 bases, and the junction held 4 bases outside the gene matches. CDR3 nucleotide sequence: TGTGCCAGCAGCGGTGGACAGGTTCAGCCCCAGCATTTT. Translating gives CASSGGQVQPQHF.

The J gene is TRBJ2-7, the V gene TRBV29-1, with D perhaps matching TRBD1 or TRBD2 (6 bases each). The V gene's germline CDR1 is SQVTM and CDR2 ANQGSEA. The length of the CDR3 is 13 residues. The V end was cut by 4 bases, the J end by 2 bases, with 12 bases between. The CDR3 here is CSVGMGGPYEQYF. CDR3 sequence (DNA): TGCAGCGTTGGTATGGGGGGCCCCTACGAGCAGTACTTC.

This clonotype has more than one count but fewer than ten. The rearrangement links TRBV30 to TRBJ1-6; TRBD1 aligns across 7 bases. V trimming: 3 bases; J trimming: 9 bases; junction bases outside the gene matches: 14. Germline lookup yields CDR1 GTSNPN and CDR2 SVGIG (reference sequence). This CDR3 is 16 amino acids long. As DNA, the CDR3 is TGTGCCTGGAGAGTTGCTGACAGGGACCTCGGTTCACCCCTCCACTTT. As protein: CAWRVADRDLGSPLHF.

The table lists this clonotype with many counts. CDR3 loop: CASSGGPTHNQPQHF. The CDR3 nucleotides read TGTGCCAGCAGCGGGGGACCGACACACAATCAGCCCCAGCATTTT. This chain connects TRBV21-1 to TRBJ1-5; the table's D call of TRBD1 was not tested on the DNA. TRBV21-1 is an annotated pseudogene. There are 15 residues in the CDR3.

The chain employs TRBV12-3 or TRBV12-4 and TRBJ2-2; unclear D gene. The CDR3 length is 14 residues. Trimming took 6 bases from V and 1 from J, leaving 9 bases between them. The CDR3 DNA reads as TGTGCCAGCAGGATTTCGAGGAACACCGGGGAGCTGTTTTTT. Protein sequence: CASRISRNTGELFF.

This clonotype was seen a few times. V is TRBV25-1 and J is TRBJ2-7; D is ambiguous. The V gene's germline CDR1 is MGHDK and CDR2 SYGVNS. The CDR3 is made up of 14 amino acids. V gave up 6 bases and J gave up 2 bases, with 14 bases separating them. CDR3 DNA: TGTGCCAGCAGCGAGCCTGGAGAAACCTACGAGCAGTACTTC. Its protein is CASSEPGETYEQYF.

The DNA of the CDR3 is TGTGCCAGCAGCATAGGACGGGCTCCTGGGGCCAACGTCCTGACTTTC. Its protein is CASSIGRAPGANVLTF. This rearrangement joins TRBV5-4 to TRBJ2-6; the D is unclear. CDR1 and CDR2 from the germline V gene are SGHNT and YYREEE (reference sequence). CDR3 length: 16 residues. V was clipped by 4 bases and J by 2 bases, with 13 bases between them.

This clonotype was counted many times. J is TRBJ2-7 and V is TRBV19; TRBD2 is a possible D gene (6 bases). CDR1 is LNHDA and CDR2 is SQIVND in the germline V gene (reference sequence). V lost 5 bases to trimming and J lost 3 bases, with 17 bases between them. This CDR3 comprises 15 residues. The chain's CDR3 is CASSPRRVHLYEQYF. The CDR3 DNA reads as TGTGCCAGTAGTCCCCGGAGGGTCCATCTCTACGAGCAGTACTTC.

The table lists this clonotype with a few counts. The chain combines TRBV29-1 with TRBJ1-1; possible D gene TRBD1, 5 bases. The germline CDR1 and CDR2 sequences are SQVTM and ANQGSEA. Trimming shortened V by 3 bases and J by 5 bases, and 13 bases separated the two germline ends. The CDR3 spans 13 residues. The CDR3 loop is CSVDRQGRTEAFF. The CDR3 DNA follows: TGCAGCGTTGATAGGCAGGGAAGGACTGAAGCTTTCTTT.

On this clonotype itself: A clone one base away is much larger, so this may be a read error. The V and J genes are TRBV6-4 and TRBJ2-3; D is perhaps TRBD1 or TRBD2 (5 bases each). CDR3 length: 15 amino acids. CDR1 and CDR2 (germline): MRHNA, SNTAGT. The CDR3 DNA reads TGTGCCAGCAGTGACAACCCCGGGACCACAGAAACGCAGTATTTT. Its translation is CASSDNPGTTETQYF.

The chain recombines TRBV27 with TRBJ1-1, with 8 bases identical to TRBD1. Trimming removed 8 bases from V and 0 bases from J; junction bases left unmatched: 2. This CDR3 has 13 amino acids. Germline loops: CDR1 MNHEY, CDR2 SMNVEV (reference sequence). The CDR3 region has the DNA TGTGCCAGCTGGACAGGGATGAACACTGAAGCTTTCTTT. As protein: CASWTGMNTEAFF.

At least ten counts were recorded for this clonotype. The chain employs TRBV5-1 and TRBJ2-5, with a possible D match to TRBD2 (5 bases). With 3 bases removed from V and 5 bases from J, the gap between germline ends came to 11 bases. Germline V CDR1 and CDR2: SGHRS, YFSETQ. CDR3 length equals 13 residues. The DNA of the CDR3 is TGCGCCAGCAGCTCCGGGGTTCAGGAGACCCAGTACTTC. Protein: CASSSGVQETQYF.

CDR3: CASSYRPGASLYEQYF. CDR3 nucleotides: TGTGCCAGCAGTTACCGGCCAGGGGCAAGTCTGTACGAGCAGTACTTC. The chain recombines TRBV6-5 with TRBJ2-7; possible D gene TRBD1, 6 bases. This CDR3 contains 16 residues. The germline CDR1 and CDR2 sequences are MNHEY and SVGAGI. Trimming cost V 2 bases and J 4 bases, with 18 bases left between them.